This is a list of T cell receptor beta chains from one sample in a study of cytomegalovirus exposure and HLA in healthy donors. The assay was immunoSEQ multiplex PCR, and TCRdb's table has in-frame clones only and misses some. There are some 130,000 clones in the sample, with 1.5% to 2.5% held by the top ten. Material: PBMCs. The source of these receptors is a woman aged 55-69 years in good health and CMV-seronegative. CDR3s include the opening cysteine and the closing phenylalanine or tryptophan. Fields, in order: D gene, CDR3 length, V gene, J gene, CDR3 DNA, CDR3 protein. The D gene is left open where the match is weak.

>-|12|TRBV2|TRBJ2-7
TGTGCCAGCAGTGTTGACTCAATCGAGCAGTACTTC
CASSVDSIEQYF
>-|13|TRBV5-6|TRBJ1-2
TGTGCCAGCAGCGTAACAGGTTTTTATGGCTACACCTTC
CASSVTGFYGYTF
>-|16|TRBV30|TRBJ2-7
TGTGCCTGGAGTCTTACCCGACCCAGGGAACAGTACGAGCAGTACTTC
CAWSLTRPREQYEQYF
>-|14|TRBV29-1|TRBJ1-5
TGCAGCGTTTCGGACAGCACCAGGAATCAGCCCCAGCATTTT
CSVSDSTRNQPQHF
>-|14|TRBV27|TRBJ1-6
TGTGCCAGCAGTATGTTGGCGGGAGATTCACCCCTCCACTTT
CASSMLAGDSPLHF
>-|18|TRBV11-2|TRBJ1-1
TGTGCCAGCAGCCCTTGGAGTCGGGTGAATAGTTTGGACACTGAAGCTTTCTTT
CASSPWSRVNSLDTEAFF
>TRBD2|15|TRBV27|TRBJ2-7
TGTGCCAGCAGTTCTCTTGGCGGGGGAGACTACGAGCAGTACTTC
CASSSLGGGDYEQYF
>-|15|TRBV19|TRBJ1-5
TGTGCCAGTAGGCAGAACAGAGATAGCAATCAGCCCCAGCATTTT
CASRQNRDSNQPQHF
>TRBD1|16|TRBV5-6|TRBJ1-4
TGTGCCAGCAGCAGGCACGGACAGGAAATTAATGAAAAACTGTTTTTT
CASSRHGQEINEKLFF
>-|15|TRBV6-6|TRBJ2-3
TGTGCCAGCAGTTACCTACAGGAACACACAGATACGCAGTATTTT
CASSYLQEHTDTQYF
>-|14|TRBV28|TRBJ1-1
TGTGCCAGCAGTTTACAGGGAGGGAACTTAGAAGCTTTCTTT
CASSLQGGNLEAFF
>TRBD2|13|TRBV11-2|TRBJ2-3
TGTGCCAGCAGCTTGGCGGGAGCAGATACGCAGTATTTT
CASSLAGADTQYF
>-|14|TRBV11-1|TRBJ2-3
TGTGCCAGCACCTTGGACAGTTGGGGGGATACGCAGTATTTT
CASTLDSWGDTQYF